One and the same sample provided the 5 T cell receptor beta chains below, sequenced in a study of cytomegalovirus exposure and HLA in healthy donors. Generated by immunoSEQ multiplex PCR, the TCRdb table keeps only in-frame clones and is missing some. The profile shows some 120,000 clones, 70% to 90% of them singletons. Sequences were obtained from PBMCs. The receptor source for this set is a woman younger than 30 in good health and CMV-seronegative.

This chain joins TRBV2 and TRBJ2-2; D is uncertain. CDR1 and CDR2 from the germline V gene are SNHLY and FYNNEI. Trimming shortened V by 2 bases and J by 5 bases, and 12 bases separated the two germline ends. This CDR3 comprises 15 residues. The CDR3 DNA reads TGTGCCAGCAGTGAACGAGACATCGCTACCGGGGAGCTGTTTTTT. It specifies CASSERDIATGELFF. Full variable domain (missing parts from reference TRBV2 and TRBJ2-2): EPEVTQTPSHQVTQMGQEVILRCVPISNHLYFYWYRQILGQKVEFLVSFYNNEISEKSEIFDDQFSVERPDGSNFTLKIRSTKLEDSAMYFCASSERDIATGELFFGEGSRLTVL.

This clone was observed once. This chain connects TRBV14 to TRBJ1-2; TRBD1 aligns across 10 bases. CDR1 is SGHDN and CDR2 is FVKESK in the germline V gene. The CDR3 contains 15 residues. Trimming cost V 4 bases and J 6 bases; bases outside gene matches: 8. As DNA, the CDR3 is TGTGCCAGCAGCCTTGGCGACGGGACAGGGGATGGCTACACCTTC. Translated: CASSLGDGTGDGYTF.

The rearrangement uses TRBV9 and TRBJ2-7, with 8 bases aligning to TRBD1. The CDR3 covers 15 residues. Germline assignment: CDR1 SGDLS and CDR2 YYNGEE. With 4 bases clipped from V and 0 bases from J, the junction kept 6 bases outside the gene matches. The CDR3 DNA reads as TGTGCCAGCAGCCCTGGACAGGGCCTCTCCTACGAGCAGTACTTC. Translating it yields CASSPGQGLSYEQYF.

The chain carries TRBV10-3 and TRBJ1-6, with D perhaps TRBD1 (6 bases). Per the germline V gene, CDR1 is ENHRY and CDR2 is SYGVKD. The CDR3 has 14 amino acids. V was clipped by 4 bases and J by 10 bases, with 14 bases between them. CDR3 in amino acids: CAISGRQGYSPLHF. The CDR3 region has the DNA TGTGCCATCAGTGGAAGGCAGGGGTACTCACCCCTCCACTTT.

The rearrangement joins TRBV5-6 to TRBJ2-4; D is perhaps TRBD2 (6 bases). Germline V gene data show CDR1 as SGHDT and CDR2 as YYEEEE. Trimming shortened V by 7 bases and J by 5 bases, and 16 bases separated the two germline ends. CDR3 length: 14 residues. The CDR3 region is CASSGGPRENIQYF. For the CDR3, the DNA is TGTGCCAGCTCCGGAGGGCCCCGGGAAAACATTCAGTACTTC. The variable domain in full, completed from reference TRBV5-6 and TRBJ2-4, reads DAGVTQSPTHLIKTRGQQVTLRCSPKSGHDTVSWYQQALGQGPQFIFQYYEEEERQRGNFPDRFSGHQFPNYSSELNVNALLLGDSALYLCASSGGPRENIQYFGAGTRLSVL.